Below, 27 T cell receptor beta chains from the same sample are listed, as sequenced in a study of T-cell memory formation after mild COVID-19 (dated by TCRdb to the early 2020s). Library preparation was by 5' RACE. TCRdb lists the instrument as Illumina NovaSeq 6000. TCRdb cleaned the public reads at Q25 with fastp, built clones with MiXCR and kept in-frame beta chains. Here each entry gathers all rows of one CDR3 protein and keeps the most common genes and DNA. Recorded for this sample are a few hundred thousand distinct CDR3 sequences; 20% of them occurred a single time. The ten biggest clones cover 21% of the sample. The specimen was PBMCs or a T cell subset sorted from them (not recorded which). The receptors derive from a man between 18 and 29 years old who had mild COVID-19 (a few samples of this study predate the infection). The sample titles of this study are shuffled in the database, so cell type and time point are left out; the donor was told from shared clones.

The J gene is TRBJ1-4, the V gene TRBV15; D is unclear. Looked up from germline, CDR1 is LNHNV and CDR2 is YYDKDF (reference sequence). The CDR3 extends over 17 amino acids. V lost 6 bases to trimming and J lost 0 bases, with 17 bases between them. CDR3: CATSSTPPGATNEKLFF. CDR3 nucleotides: TGTGCCACCAGTAGTACCCCTCCCGGGGCAACTAATGAAAAACTGTTTTTT.

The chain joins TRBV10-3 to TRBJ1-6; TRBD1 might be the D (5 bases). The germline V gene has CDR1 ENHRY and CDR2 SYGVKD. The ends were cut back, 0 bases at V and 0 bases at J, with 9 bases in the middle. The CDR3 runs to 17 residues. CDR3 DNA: TGTGCCATCAGTGAGTCCGTGGGGGGCTCCTATAATTCACCCCTCCACTTT. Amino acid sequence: CAISESVGGSYNSPLHF.

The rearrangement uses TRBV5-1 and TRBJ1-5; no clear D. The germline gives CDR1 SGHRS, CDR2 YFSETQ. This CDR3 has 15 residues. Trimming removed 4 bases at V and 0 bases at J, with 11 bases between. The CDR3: CASSPMPDSNQPQHF. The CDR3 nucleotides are TGCGCCAGCAGCCCCATGCCGGATAGCAATCAGCCCCAGCATTTT.

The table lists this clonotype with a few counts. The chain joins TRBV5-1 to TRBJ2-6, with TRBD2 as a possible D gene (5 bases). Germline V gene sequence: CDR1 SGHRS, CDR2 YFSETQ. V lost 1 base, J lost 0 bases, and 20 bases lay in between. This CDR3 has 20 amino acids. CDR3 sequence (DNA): TGCGCCAGCAGCTTGTCGAGGGCCTTCAGTCCTATCTCTGGGGCCAACGTCCTGACTTTC. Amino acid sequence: CASSLSRAFSPISGANVLTF.

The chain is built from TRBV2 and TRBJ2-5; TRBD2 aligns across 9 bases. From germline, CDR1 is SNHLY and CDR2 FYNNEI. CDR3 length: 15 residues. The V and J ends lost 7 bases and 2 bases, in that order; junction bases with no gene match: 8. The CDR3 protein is CASTEAGGRQETQYF. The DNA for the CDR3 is TGTGCCAGCACCGAAGCGGGGGGACGACAAGAGACCCAGTACTTC.

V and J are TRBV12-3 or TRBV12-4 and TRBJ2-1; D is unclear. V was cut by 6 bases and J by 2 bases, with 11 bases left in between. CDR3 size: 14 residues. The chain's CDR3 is CASRFQGTYNEQFF. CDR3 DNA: TGTGCCAGCAGGTTCCAAGGGACCTACAATGAGCAGTTCTTC.

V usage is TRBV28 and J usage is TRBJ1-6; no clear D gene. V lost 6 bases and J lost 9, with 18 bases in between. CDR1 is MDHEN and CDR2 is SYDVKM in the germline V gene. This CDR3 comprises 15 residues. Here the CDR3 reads CASRTPAGPGSPLHF. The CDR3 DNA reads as TGTGCCAGCAGGACCCCAGCTGGGCCCGGTTCACCCCTCCACTTT.

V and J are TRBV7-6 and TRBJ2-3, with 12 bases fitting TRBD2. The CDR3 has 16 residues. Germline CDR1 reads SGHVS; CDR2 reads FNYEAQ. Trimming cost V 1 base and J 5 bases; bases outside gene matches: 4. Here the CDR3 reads CASSLEASGGEDTQYF. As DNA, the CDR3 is TGTGCCAGCAGCTTAGAGGCTAGCGGGGGGGAAGATACGCAGTATTTT.

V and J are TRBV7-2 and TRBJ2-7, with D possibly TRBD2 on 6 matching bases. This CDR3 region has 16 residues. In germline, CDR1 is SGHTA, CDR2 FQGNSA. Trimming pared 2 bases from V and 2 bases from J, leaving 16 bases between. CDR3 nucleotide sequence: TGTGCCAGCAGCTTAACGAGAAGGGGACTCGCCTACGAGCAGTACGTC. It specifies CASSLTRRGLAYEQYV.

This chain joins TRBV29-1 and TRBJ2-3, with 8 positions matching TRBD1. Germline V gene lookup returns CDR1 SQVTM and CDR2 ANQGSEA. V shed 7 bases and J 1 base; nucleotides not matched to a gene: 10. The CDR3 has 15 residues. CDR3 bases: TGCAGCGACCGACAGGGGTCAGGGGGCACAGATACGCAGTATTTT. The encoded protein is CSDRQGSGGTDTQYF.

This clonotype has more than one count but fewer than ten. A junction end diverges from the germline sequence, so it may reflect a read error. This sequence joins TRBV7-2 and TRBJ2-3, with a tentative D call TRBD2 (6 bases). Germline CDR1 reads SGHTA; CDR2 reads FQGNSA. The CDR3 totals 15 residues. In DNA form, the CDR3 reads TGTGCCAGCAGCGTAGCGGAGCGGAGCACAGATACGCAGTATTTT. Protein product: CASSVAERSTDTQYF.

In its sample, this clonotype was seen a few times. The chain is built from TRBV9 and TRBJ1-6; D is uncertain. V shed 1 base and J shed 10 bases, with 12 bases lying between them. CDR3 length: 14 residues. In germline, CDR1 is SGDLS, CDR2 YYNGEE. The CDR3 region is CASSVSLSGSPLHF. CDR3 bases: TGTGCCAGCAGCGTATCTCTCTCTGGGTCACCCCTCCACTTT.

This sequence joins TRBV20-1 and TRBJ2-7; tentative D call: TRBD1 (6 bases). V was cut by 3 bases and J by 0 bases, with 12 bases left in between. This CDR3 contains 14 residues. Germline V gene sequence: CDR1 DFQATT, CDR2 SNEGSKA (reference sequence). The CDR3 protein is CSARAGAYSYEQYF. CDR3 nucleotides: TGCAGTGCTAGGGCAGGGGCCTACTCCTACGAGCAGTACTTC.

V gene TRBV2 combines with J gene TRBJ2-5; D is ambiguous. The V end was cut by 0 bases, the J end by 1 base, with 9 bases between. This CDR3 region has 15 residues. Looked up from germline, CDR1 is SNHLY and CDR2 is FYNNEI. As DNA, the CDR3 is TGTGCCAGCAGTGAAGCTGGCCTTATCCAAGAGACCCAGTACTTC. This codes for CASSEAGLIQETQYF.

The CDR3 DNA reads TGTGCCAGCAGCCCTCTCGGACTAGCGGGGAGTACGCAGTATTTT. Translated: CASSPLGLAGSTQYF. This rearrangement joins TRBV7-2 to TRBJ2-3, with 12 positions matching TRBD2. Trimming cost V 5 bases and J 8 bases; bases outside gene matches: 8. The CDR3 runs to 15 residues. From germline, CDR1 is SGHTA and CDR2 FQGNSA.

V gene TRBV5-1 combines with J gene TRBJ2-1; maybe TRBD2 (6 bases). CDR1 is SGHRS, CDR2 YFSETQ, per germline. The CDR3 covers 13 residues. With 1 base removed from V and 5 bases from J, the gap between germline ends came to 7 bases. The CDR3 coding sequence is TGCGCCAGCAGCTTGTGGGGGGACAATGAGCAGTTCTTC. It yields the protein CASSLWGDNEQFF.

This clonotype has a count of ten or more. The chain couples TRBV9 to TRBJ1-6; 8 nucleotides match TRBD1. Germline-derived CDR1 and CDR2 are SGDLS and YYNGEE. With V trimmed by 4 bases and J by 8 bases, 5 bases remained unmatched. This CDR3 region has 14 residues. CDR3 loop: CASSPGQGDSPLHF. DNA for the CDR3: TGTGCCAGCAGCCCCGGACAGGGAGATTCACCCCTCCACTTT. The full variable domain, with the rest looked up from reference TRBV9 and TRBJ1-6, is DSGVTQTPKHLITATGQRVTLRCSPRSGDLSVYWYQQSLDQGLQFLIQYYNGEERAKGNILERFSAQQFPDLHSELNLSSLELGDSALYFCASSPGQGDSPLHFGNGTRLTVT.

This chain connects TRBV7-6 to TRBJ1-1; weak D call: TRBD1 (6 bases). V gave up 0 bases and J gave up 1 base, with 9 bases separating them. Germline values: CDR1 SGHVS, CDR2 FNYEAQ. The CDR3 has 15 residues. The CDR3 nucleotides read TGTGCCAGCAGCTTAGCGCCGGGACAGAACACTGAAGCTTTCTTT. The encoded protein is CASSLAPGQNTEAFF.

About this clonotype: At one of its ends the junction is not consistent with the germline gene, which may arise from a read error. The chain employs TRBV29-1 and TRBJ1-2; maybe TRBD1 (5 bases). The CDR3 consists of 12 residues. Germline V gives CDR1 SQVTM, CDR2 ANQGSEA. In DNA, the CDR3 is TGCAGCGTTAAAGAGGGACGGACCTTTCACACCTTC. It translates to CSVKEGRTFHTF.

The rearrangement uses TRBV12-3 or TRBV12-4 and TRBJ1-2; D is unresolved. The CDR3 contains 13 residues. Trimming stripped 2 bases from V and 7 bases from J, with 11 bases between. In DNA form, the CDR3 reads TGTGCCAGCAGTTTACATGGTAGGGTTGGCTACACCTTC. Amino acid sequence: CASSLHGRVGYTF.

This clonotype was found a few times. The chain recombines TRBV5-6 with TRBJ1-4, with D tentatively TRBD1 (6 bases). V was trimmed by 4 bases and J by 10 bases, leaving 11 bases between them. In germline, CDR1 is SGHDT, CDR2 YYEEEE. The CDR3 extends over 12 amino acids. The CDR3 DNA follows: TGTGCCAGCAGCGCGACAGGTGGAAAACTGTTTTTT. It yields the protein CASSATGGKLFF.

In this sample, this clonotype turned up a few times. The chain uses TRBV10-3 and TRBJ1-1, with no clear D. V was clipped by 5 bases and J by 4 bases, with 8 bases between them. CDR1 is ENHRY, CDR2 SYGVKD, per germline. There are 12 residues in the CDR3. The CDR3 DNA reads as TGTGCCATCAGTAGGGAGGGCACTGAAGCTTTCTTT. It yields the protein CAISREGTEAFF.

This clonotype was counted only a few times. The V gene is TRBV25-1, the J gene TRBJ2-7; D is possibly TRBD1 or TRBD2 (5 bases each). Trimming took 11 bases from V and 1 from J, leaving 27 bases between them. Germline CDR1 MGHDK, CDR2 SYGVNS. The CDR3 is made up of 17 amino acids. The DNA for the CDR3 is TGTGCCCTAATGGCGGGCAGGGCCATTGGGAGTTCCTACGAGCAGTACGTC. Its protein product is CALMAGRAIGSSYEQYV.

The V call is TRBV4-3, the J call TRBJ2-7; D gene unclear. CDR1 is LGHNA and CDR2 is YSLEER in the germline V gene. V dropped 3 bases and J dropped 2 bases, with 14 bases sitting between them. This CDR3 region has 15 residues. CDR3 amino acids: CASSQHPDGTYEQYF. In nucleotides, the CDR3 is TGCGCCAGCAGCCAGCACCCGGACGGAACCTACGAGCAGTACTTC.

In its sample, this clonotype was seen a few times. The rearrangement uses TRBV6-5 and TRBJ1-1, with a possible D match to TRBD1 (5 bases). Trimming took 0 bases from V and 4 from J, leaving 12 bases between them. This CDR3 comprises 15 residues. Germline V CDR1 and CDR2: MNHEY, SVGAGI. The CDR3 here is CASSYSRVGGTEAFF. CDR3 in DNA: TGTGCCAGCAGTTACTCCCGGGTTGGGGGCACTGAAGCTTTCTTT.

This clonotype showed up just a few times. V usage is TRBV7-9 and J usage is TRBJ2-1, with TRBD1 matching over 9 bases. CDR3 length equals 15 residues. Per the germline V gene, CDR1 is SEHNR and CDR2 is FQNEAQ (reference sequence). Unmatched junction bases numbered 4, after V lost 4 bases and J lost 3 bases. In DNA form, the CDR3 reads TGTGCCAGCAGCTCGGGACAGGGCCGCTACAATGAGCAGTTCTTC. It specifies CASSSGQGRYNEQFF.

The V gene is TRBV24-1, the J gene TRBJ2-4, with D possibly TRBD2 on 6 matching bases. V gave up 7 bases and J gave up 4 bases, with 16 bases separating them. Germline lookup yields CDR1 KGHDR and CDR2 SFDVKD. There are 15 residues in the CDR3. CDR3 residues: CATSPERGTKNIQYF. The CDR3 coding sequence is TGTGCCACCAGCCCTGAACGGGGGACTAAAAACATTCAGTACTTC.